This T cell receptor (beta chain) was documented in a study of T cell changes during pregnancy in multiple sclerosis. TCRdb's table, derived via immunoSEQ multiplex PCR, lists solely in-frame clones and lacks some. This sample has some 44,000 clones, with about nine tenths found just once. This TCR came from a female donor with multiple sclerosis, enrolled in a pregnancy study. Sequencing was performed on CD4+ T cells from peripheral blood mononuclear cells, taken before pregnancy.

As DNA, the CDR3 is TGTGCCAGCAGCATAGACAGCATCCAAGAGACCCAGTACTTC. It is translated as CASSIDSIQETQYF. V gene TRBV5-4 combines with J gene TRBJ2-5; possible D gene TRBD1, 5 bases. Germline V gene data show CDR1 as SGHNT and CDR2 as YYREEE (reference sequence). This CDR3 has 14 residues. V was cut by 4 bases and J by 1 base, with 11 bases left in between.